This entry features one T cell receptor beta chain sequence. This clone's antigen is unknown. Per-nucleotide qualities are absent, and no much larger clonotype sits a single base away. V is cut back by 3 bases and J by 1 base, with 3 bases in the junction unmatched. The germline V gene specifies MGHRA as CDR1 and YSYEKL as CDR2. The CDR3, cysteine through phenylalanine, is 15 amino acids long. Only the CDR3 region is kept as DNA, spanning 45 bases read in frame from base 1. The data originate from a study of beta chain features in type 1 diabetes listed by TCRdb under 2018. Turning to the overall study: Mean age, gender distribution, total cell number and subset yield did not differ between patients and healthy donors. Across all samples, fewer than 110,000,000 sorted cells were examined, and cell number per subset correlated strongly with RNA yield. Regulatory and stem cell-like memory subsets were isolated from only 8 patients and roughly eight healthy donors, whereas naive and central memory subsets came from all 30 or so donors. The study compared the TCRB repertoires of sorted circulating CD4+ T cell subsets in recently diagnosed type 1 diabetes patients with those in matched healthy donors.

The entire amount of isolated RNA was reverse transcribed using the High Capacity cDNA Reverse Transcription Kit, so the sequenced TCRB transcripts were expressed ones. Naive, central memory and regulatory T cell samples underwent deep immunoSEQ sequencing, averaging around 4 million total reads per sample. Sorted cells were lysed in RLT buffer and RNA was extracted with DNase-treated RNeasy Micro or Mini kits, depending on cell number. To prevent cross-contamination, each cell subset was processed individually, whereas patient and healthy donor samples were processed jointly. The immunoSEQ multiplex PCR was used to amplify TCRB sequences from cDNA, yielding 87-bp fragments that span the CDR3 region. Sequencing of the amplicons was done on the Illumina HiSeq platform. Regarding the original processing steps: PCR bias was computationally corrected using synthetic template baselines, reads within Hamming distance 2 were collapsed, and singletons that could not be merged were discarded. Reads were aligned to IMGT to assign V, D and J genes, CDR3 length, and insertions or deletions at six rearrangement sites. Within each subset, clonotype counts were normalized to sorted cell number, after which true diversity and Gini coefficients were computed with the tcR R package. The overlap coefficient, calculated on TCRB nucleotide sequences, was used to measure repertoire sharing. Out-of-frame TCRB sequences from naive cells were analyzed as a proxy for the pre-selection repertoire. The table comes from immuneACCESS by way of TCRdb, which keeps in-frame sequences with V and J called. Part of the clones is missing from these tables; in studies checked, under half for an unresolved V gene and the rest for unknown reasons. The DNA was the basis for D and trimming; V, J and clone size are from that table. This sample has some 270,000 clones in its table, and approximately 11% of those were observed once. Over 0.015% of the sample is held by the ten biggest clonotypes.

Each donor gave one peripheral blood draw, roughly 110 mL on average, collected into heparinised tubes. A BD FACSAria II was used to sort naive, central memory, regulatory and stem cell-like memory CD4+ T cells with a panel that included CD45RO, CCR7, CD25, CD127, CD95 and CD27. A purity above 98% was achieved for all sorted populations. PBMCs were isolated immediately by Lymphoprep density gradient centrifugation and stained directly without culture. So that batch effects would be minimized, each experiment stained and sorted samples in pairs, pairing one healthy donor with one patient. The investigation overall reported the following: PCR may preferentially amplify shorter templates, but because patient and control samples were amplified and corrected together, any resulting skew would affect both groups equally. Only small numbers of individuals were included in the HLA sub-analyses, which left unresolved whether HLA type had any influence on TCRB rearrangement. Sequencing cDNA rather than genomic DNA could over-represent highly expressing activated cells, although activation and CD3 levels did not differ between groups. Patients with type 1 diabetes made fewer insertions and deleted more nucleotides at VDJ recombination sites, implying thymic rearrangement abnormalities. Naive, central memory and regulatory TCRB repertoires appeared to be more alike among patients than among healthy donors. In all four CD4+ subsets, TCRB CDR3 length was moderately but significantly shorter in type 1 diabetes patients.

The sequenced material came from naive CD4+ T cells from blood. The cell subset or site label here, explained by the study, means: true naive CD4+ T cells. The V and J genes are TRBV4-1 and TRBJ1-1; 9 central nucleotides agree with TRBD1. The TCR originated in a man aged 25 to 40 with type 1 diabetes. The DNA is TGCGCCAGCAGCCACGGACAGGGGAGGAACACTGAAGCTTTCTTT. Translated, it reads CASSHGQGRNTEAFF.